The sequence of this TCR beta chain was determined in a study of vaccination and CD4 T cells after COVID-19. As for the study in general: Drawing of post-COVID samples took place a median roughly 100 days after diagnosis (range 35 to 161).

The table lists this clonotype with a count of one. Its target is unknown. V lost 3 bases and J 6 bases, leaving 8 bases between the germline ends. CDR3 length equals 12 residues. The germline V gene has CDR1 SGHNT and CDR2 YYREEE (reference sequence). Treatment in this sample: approximately 9-day PBMC culture with coronavirus spike peptide pools or control peptides (ViraFEST assay). The ViraFEST method relied on peptide pools to expand antigen-specific T cells, followed by TCR sequencing. Cultures used 1.5 million to 2.5 million PBMCs per well, 9 to 10 IU/ml IL-2 and about 10 ug/ml peptides. Cultured CD4+ T-cell DNA underwent Oncomine TCR Beta short-read sequencing. TCRdb processed the PCR reads anew with MiXCR; each CDR3 protein has one entry. The sample includes around 1,700 distinct CDR3 sequences, about three quarters of them seen just once.

The chain is built from TRBV5-4 and TRBJ2-3, with D possibly matching TRBD2 (6 bases). The starting material was CD4+ T cells from blood, cultured in vitro, obtained after SARS-CoV-2 vaccination. This receptor was obtained from a human donor who had recovered from COVID-19. The CDR3 is CASSSRGDTQYF. Here the CDR3 DNA reads TGTGCCAGCAGCTCCCGGGGGGATACGCAGTATTTT.